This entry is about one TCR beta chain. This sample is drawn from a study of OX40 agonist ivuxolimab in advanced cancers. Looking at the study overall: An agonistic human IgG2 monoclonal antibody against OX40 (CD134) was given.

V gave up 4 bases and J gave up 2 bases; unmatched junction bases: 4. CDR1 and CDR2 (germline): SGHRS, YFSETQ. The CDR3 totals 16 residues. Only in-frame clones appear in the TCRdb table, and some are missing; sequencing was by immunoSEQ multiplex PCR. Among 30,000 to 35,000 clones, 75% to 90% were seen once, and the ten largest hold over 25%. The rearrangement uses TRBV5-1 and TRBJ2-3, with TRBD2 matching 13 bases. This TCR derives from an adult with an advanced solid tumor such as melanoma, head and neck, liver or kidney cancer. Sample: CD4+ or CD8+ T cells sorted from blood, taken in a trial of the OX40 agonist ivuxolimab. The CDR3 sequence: CASSPGLAGLTDTQYF. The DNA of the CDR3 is TGCGCCAGCAGCCCGGGACTAGCGGGACTCACAGATACGCAGTATTTT.